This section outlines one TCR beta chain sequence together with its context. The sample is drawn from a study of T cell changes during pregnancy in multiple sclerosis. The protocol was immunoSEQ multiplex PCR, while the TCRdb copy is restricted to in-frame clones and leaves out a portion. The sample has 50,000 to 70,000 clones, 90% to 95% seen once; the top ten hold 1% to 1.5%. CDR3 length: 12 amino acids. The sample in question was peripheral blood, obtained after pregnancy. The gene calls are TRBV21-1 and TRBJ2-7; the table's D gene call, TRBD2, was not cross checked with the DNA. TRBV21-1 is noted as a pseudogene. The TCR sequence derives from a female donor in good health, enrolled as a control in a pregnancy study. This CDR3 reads CASSKERYEQYF. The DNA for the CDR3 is TGTGCCAGCAGCAAAGAGAGGTACGAGCAGTACTTC.